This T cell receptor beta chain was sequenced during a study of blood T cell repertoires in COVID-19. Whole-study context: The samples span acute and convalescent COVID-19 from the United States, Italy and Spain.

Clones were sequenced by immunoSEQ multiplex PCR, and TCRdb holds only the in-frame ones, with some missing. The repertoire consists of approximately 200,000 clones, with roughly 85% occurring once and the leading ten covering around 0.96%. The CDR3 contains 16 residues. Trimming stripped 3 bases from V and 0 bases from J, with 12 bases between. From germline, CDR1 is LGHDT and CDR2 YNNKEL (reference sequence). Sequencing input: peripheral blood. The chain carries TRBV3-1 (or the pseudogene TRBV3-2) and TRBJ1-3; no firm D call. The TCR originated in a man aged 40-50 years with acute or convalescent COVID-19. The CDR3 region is CASSHNPGFSGNTIYF. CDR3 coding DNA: TGTGCCAGCAGCCATAACCCGGGGTTCTCTGGAAACACCATATATTTT.